Reported below is one T cell receptor beta chain. Its antigen is unknown. Per-base qualities were not stored, and no clone one base away is much larger. This record comes from a study of control samples from healthy donors and cancer patients (dated by TCRdb to between 2020 and 2021). The cysteine opens and the phenylalanine closes a CDR3 of 15 amino acids. The only DNA kept is the CDR3, 45 bases in frame from the first base. CDR1 and CDR2 are read off the germline V gene (reference sequence) as MNHEY and SMNVEV. Relative to germline, V is 5 bases shorter and J is 0 bases shorter, with 13 bases between their ends. The library relied on the immunoSEQ multiplex PCR assay. Entries here come from immuneACCESS through TCRdb and include only in-frame sequences with V and J called. Some clones fail to appear in such tables; in the studies checked, an unresolved V gene covers under half of the shortfall, and the cause of the remainder is unknown. Here the sample has approximately 49,000 clones; around 85% occur a single time. About 2.7% of the sample rests with the top ten.

Recombination connected TRBV27 to TRBJ1-1; a tentative D match to TRBD1 spans 5 bases. The TCR comes from a woman between 50 and 59 years old with lung cancer. The sequenced sample consisted of PBMCs. CDR3 loop: CASSLDPGLNTEAFF. The nucleotides read TGTGCCAGCAGTCTCGACCCGGGACTGAACACTGAAGCTTTCTTT.